The 6 T cell receptor beta chains given below trace back to one sample, sequenced in a study of CD8 T cells in ankylosing spondylitis. Using its own MiXCR run on the 5' RACE reads, TCRdb lists one record per CDR3 protein. The sample yields tens of thousands of distinct CDR3 sequences, around 7.2% seen once. The sequenced sample was blood, either unsorted or a sorted T cell fraction (not recorded which). All receptors derive from a male donor with ankylosing spondylitis or in good health (not recorded which).

This clonotype was counted many times. The chain combines TRBV9 with TRBJ2-7; the D gene is possibly TRBD2 (7 bases). In germline, CDR1 is SGDLS, CDR2 YYNGEE. CDR3 length: 13 amino acids. Between the trimmed V and J ends, which lost 2 bases and 6 bases, there was a span of 12 bases. CDR3 sequence reads: CASSVHREGEQYF. The DNA of the CDR3 is TGTGCCAGCAGCGTTCACAGGGAGGGCGAGCAGTACTTC.

This clonotype was seen repeatedly, ten times or more. The chain joins TRBV7-2 to TRBJ1-1; possible D gene TRBD1, 6 bases. V was cut by 2 bases and J by 5 bases, with 12 bases left in between. This CDR3 has 14 residues. Germline CDR1 SGHTA, CDR2 FQGNSA. This chain's CDR3 is CASSLSGGGTEAFF. CDR3 coding DNA: TGTGCCAGCAGCTTATCCGGGGGCGGGACTGAAGCTTTCTTT.

Ten or more counts support this clonotype. J is TRBJ1-1 and V is TRBV20-1; no firm D call. V was shortened by 4 bases and J by 1 base, with 10 bases between the two germline ends. The CDR3 covers 13 residues. Germline CDR1 DFQATT, CDR2 SNEGSKA (reference sequence). The CDR3 DNA reads as TGCAGTGCTATTGTCGTGGGGAACACTGAAGCTTTCTTT. It translates to CSAIVVGNTEAFF.

This clonotype has at least ten counts. This chain connects TRBV5-4 to TRBJ2-7, with TRBD1 matching over 7 bases. This CDR3 has 14 amino acids. Germline loops: CDR1 SGHNT, CDR2 YYREEE (reference sequence). Unmatched junction bases numbered 6, after V lost 4 bases and J lost 2 bases. The CDR3 bases are TGTGCCAGCAGCCCAACCGGGACAGCCTACGAGCAGTACTTC. Translated, it gives CASSPTGTAYEQYF. Using reference TRBV5-4 and TRBJ2-7 for the parts outside the CDR3, the full variable domain is ETGVTQSPTHLIKTRGQQVTLRCSSQSGHNTVSWYQQALGQGPQFIFQYYREEENGRGNFPPRFSGLQFPNYSSELNVNALELDDSALYLCASSPTGTAYEQYFGPGTRLTVT.

The sample holds many counts of this clonotype. CDR3 in amino acids: CASSLTSGIWNTGELFF. The DNA for the CDR3 is TGTGCCAGCAGCTTAACTAGCGGGATTTGGAACACCGGGGAGCTGTTTTTT. This rearrangement joins TRBV7-2 to TRBJ2-2, with 10 positions matching TRBD2. CDR1 is SGHTA and CDR2 is FQGNSA in the germline V gene. This CDR3 contains 17 residues. V dropped 2 bases and J dropped 1; count of bases not matched to a gene: 4. Combining the CDR3 with reference TRBV7-2 and TRBJ2-2 gives the whole variable domain GAGVSQSPSNKVTEKGKDVELRCDPISGHTALYWYRQSLGQGLEFLIYFQGNSAPDKSGLPSDRFSAERTGGSVSTLTIQRTQQEDSAVYLCASSLTSGIWNTGELFFGEGSRLTVL.

This clonotype was detected many times. The chain couples TRBV10-3 to TRBJ2-1; TRBD2 agrees at 10 bases. V gave up 8 bases and J gave up 7 bases; unmatched junction bases: 11. Per germline, CDR1 ENHRY and CDR2 SYGVKD. CDR3 length: 15 residues. The CDR3 DNA sequence: TGTGCCATCGGACCTAGCGGGAGCCCGGGGAATGAGCAGTTCTTC. Its protein product is CAIGPSGSPGNEQFF.